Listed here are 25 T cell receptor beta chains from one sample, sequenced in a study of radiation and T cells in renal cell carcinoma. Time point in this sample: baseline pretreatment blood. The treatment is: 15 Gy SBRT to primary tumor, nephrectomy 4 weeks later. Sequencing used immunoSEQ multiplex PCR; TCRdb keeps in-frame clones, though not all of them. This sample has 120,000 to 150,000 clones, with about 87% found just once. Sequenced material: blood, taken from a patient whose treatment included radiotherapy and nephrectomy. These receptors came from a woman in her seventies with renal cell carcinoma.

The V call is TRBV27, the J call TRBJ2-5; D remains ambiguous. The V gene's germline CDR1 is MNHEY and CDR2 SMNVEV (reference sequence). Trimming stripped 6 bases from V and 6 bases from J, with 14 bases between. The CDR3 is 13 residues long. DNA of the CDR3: TGTGCCAGCAGCCCTTCGGTGGGGAAGACCCAGTACTTC. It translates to CASSPSVGKTQYF.

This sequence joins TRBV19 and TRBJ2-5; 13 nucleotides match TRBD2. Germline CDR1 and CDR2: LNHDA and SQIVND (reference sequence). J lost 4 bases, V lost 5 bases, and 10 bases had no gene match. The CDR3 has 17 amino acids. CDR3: CASSPQRTSGGGETQYF. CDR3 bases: TGTGCCAGTAGTCCGCAGAGGACTAGCGGGGGTGGAGAGACCCAGTACTTC.

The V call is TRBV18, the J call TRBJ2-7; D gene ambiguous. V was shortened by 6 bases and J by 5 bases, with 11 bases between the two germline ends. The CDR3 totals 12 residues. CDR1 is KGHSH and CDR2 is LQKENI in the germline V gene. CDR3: CASSPVGNEQYF. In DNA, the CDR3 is TGTGCCAGCTCCCCCGTGGGGAACGAGCAGTACTTC.

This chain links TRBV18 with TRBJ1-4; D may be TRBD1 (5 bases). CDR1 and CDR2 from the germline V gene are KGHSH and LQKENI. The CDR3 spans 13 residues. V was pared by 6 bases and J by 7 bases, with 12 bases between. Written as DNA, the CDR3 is TGTGCCAGCTCCGCCCGGGACGCTGAAAAACTGTTTTTT. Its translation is CASSARDAEKLFF.

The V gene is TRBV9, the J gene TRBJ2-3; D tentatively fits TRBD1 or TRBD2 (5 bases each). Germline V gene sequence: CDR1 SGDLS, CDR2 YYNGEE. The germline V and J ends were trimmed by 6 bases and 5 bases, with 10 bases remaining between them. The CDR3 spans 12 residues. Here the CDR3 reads CASTPGRDTQYF. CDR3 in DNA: TGTGCCAGCACCCCAGGGAGAGATACGCAGTATTTT.

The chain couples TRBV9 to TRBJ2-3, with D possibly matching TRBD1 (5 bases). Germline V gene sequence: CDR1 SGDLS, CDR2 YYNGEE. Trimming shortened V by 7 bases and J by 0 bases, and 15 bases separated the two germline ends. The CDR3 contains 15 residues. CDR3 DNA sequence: TGTGCCAGCGCAAGGGGCGGTATTAGCACAGATACGCAGTATTTT. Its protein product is CASARGGISTDTQYF.

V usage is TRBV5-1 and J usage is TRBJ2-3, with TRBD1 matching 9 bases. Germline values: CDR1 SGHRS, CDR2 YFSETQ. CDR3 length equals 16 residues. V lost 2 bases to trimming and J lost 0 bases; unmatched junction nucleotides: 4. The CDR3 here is CASSLGGTGSTDTQYF. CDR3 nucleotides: TGCGCCAGCAGCTTAGGGGGGACAGGGAGCACAGATACGCAGTATTTT.

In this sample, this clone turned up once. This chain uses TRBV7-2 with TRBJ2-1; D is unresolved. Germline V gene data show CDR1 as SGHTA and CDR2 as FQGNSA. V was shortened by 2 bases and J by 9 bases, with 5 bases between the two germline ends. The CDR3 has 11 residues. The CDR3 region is CASSLKIEQFF. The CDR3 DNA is TGTGCCAGCAGCTTAAAGATTGAGCAGTTCTTC.

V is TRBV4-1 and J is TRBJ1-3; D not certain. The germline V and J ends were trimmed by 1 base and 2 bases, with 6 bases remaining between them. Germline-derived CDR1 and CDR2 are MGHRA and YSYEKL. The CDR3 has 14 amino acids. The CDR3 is CASSQGGTGNTIYF. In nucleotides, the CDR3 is TGCGCCAGCAGCCAAGGGGGAACTGGAAACACCATATATTTT.

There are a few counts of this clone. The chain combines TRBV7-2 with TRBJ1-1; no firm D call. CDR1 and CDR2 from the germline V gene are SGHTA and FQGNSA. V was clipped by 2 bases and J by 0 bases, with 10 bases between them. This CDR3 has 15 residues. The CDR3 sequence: CASSLWRRMNTEAFF. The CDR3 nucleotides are TGTGCCAGCAGCTTATGGAGACGTATGAACACTGAAGCTTTCTTT.

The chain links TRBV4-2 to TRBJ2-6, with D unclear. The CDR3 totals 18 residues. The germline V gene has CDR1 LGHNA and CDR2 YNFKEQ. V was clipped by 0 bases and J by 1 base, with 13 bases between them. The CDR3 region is CASSQDESARSGANVLTF. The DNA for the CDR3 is TGTGCCAGCAGCCAAGATGAATCAGCGAGGTCTGGGGCCAACGTCCTGACTTTC.

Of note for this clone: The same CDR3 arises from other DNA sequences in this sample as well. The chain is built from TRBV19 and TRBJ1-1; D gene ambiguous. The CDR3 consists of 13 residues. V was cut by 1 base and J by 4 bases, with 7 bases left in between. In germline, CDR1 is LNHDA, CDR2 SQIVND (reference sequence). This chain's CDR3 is CASSIAGGTEAFF. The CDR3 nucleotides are TGTGCCAGTAGTATAGCCGGCGGCACTGAAGCTTTCTTT.

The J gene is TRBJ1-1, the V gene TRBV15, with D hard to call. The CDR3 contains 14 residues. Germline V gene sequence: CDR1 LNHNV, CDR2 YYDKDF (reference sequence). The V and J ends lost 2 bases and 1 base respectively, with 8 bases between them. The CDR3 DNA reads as TGTGCCACCAGCAGACCCGACCCGAACACTGAAGCTTTCTTT. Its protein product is CATSRPDPNTEAFF.

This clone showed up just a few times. For the CDR3, the DNA is TGCAGCGGGGAGACAAACACTGAAGCTTTCTTT. Translated, it gives CSGETNTEAFF. The chain recombines TRBV29-1 with TRBJ1-1; the D is unclear. V shed 7 bases and J shed 2 bases, with 8 bases lying between them. Per the germline V gene, CDR1 is SQVTM and CDR2 is ANQGSEA. The CDR3 has 11 residues.

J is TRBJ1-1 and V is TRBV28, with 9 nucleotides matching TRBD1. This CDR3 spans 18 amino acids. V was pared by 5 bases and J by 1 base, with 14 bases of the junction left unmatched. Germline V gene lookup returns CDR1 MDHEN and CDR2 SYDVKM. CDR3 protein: CASSPLTGTGTPNTEAFF. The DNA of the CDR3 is TGTGCCAGCAGTCCTTTAACCGGGACAGGGACTCCGAACACTGAAGCTTTCTTT.

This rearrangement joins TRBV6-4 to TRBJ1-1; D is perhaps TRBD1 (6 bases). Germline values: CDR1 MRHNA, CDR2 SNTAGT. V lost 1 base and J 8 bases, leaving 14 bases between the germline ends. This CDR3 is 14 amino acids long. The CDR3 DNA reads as TGTGCCAGCAGTGACTGGAGAAGGGGGGGCGAAGCTTTCTTT. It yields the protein CASSDWRRGGEAFF.

DNA for the CDR3: TGTGCCAGCACCCGTACTAGCGGGTCGAAAGATACGCAGTATTTT. It is translated as CASTRTSGSKDTQYF. This rearrangement joins TRBV2 to TRBJ2-3, with TRBD2 matching over 9 bases. The CDR3 consists of 15 residues. Germline trimming cut 7 bases from V and 5 bases from J; bases unmatched to any gene: 10. Germline V gives CDR1 SNHLY, CDR2 FYNNEI.

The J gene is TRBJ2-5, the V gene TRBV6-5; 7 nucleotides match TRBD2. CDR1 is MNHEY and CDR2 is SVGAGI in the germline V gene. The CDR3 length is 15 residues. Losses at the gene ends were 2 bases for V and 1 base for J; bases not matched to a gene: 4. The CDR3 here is CASSYVASGQETQYF. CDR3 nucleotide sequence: TGTGCCAGCAGTTACGTGGCTAGCGGCCAAGAGACCCAGTACTTC.

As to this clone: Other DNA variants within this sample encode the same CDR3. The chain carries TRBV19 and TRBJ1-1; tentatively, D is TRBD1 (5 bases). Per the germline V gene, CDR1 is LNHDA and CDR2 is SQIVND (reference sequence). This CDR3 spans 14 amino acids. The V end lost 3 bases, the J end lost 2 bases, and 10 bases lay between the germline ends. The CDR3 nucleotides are TGTGCCAGTAGTATTTCCGGGGCTAACACTGAAGCTTTCTTT. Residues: CASSISGANTEAFF.

CDR3 DNA: TGTGCCAGCAGCCCAACAGGGGGCGGCGAGACCCAGTACTTC. Protein sequence: CASSPTGGGETQYF. The rearrangement joins TRBV11-3 to TRBJ2-5; 9 nucleotides line up with TRBD1. The CDR3 spans 14 residues. Germline CDR1 SGHNT, CDR2 YENEEA. Trimming cost V 5 bases and J 5 bases; bases outside gene matches: 6.

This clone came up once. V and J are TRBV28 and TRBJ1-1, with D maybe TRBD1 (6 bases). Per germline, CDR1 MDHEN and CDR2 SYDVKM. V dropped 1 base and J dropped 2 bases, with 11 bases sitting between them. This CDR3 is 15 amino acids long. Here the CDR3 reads CASSLLGASNTEAFF. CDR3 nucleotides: TGTGCCAGCAGTTTATTGGGGGCCTCAAACACTGAAGCTTTCTTT.

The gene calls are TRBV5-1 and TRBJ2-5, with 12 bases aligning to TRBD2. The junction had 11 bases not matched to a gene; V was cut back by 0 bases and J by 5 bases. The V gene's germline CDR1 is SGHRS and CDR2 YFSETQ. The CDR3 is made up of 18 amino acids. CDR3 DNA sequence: TGCGCCAGCAGCTTGGGGCGCCGACTAGCGGGGGCGAGTGAGACCCAGTACTTC. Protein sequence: CASSLGRRLAGASETQYF.

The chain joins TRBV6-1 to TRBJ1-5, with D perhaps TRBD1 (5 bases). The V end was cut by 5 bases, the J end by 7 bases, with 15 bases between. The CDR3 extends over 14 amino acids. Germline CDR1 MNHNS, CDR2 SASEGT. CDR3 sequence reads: CASSRQLPNQPQHF. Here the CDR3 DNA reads TGTGCCAGCAGTCGACAGCTCCCCAACCAGCCCCAGCATTTT.

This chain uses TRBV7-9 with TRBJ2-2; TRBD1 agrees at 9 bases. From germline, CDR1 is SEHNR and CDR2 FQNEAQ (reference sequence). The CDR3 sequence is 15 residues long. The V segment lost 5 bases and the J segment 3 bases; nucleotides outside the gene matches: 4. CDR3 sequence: CASSLDRGDTGELFF. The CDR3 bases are TGTGCCAGCAGCCTGGACAGGGGCGACACCGGGGAGCTGTTTTTT.

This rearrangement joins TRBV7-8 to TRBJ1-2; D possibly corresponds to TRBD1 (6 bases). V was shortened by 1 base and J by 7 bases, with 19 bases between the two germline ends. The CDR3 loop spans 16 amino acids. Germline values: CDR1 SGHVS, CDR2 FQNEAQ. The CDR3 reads CASSLEVVGGAGGYTF. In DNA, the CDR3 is TGTGCCAGCAGCTTAGAAGTTGTGGGGGGCGCGGGTGGCTACACCTTC.